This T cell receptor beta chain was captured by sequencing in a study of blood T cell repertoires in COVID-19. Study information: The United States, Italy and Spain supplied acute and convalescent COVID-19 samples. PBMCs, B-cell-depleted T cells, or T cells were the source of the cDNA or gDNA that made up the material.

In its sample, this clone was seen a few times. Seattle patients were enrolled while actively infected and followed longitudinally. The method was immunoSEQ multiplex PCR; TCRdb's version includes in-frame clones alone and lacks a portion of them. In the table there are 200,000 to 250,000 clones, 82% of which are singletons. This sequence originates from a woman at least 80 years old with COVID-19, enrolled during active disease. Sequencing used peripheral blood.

In DNA, the CDR3 is TGCGCCAGCAGCCAGACTAGCGGGAGGGCCTTTGACACCGGGGAGCTGTTTTTT. Its translation is CASSQTSGRAFDTGELFF. The V and J genes are TRBV4-3 and TRBJ2-2; 14 nucleotides match TRBD2. The CDR3 has 18 residues. In germline, CDR1 is LGHNA, CDR2 YSLEER. V lost 3 bases and J lost 3; bases outside the gene matches: 6.